This TCR beta chain is from a study of T cells in Graves' hyperthyroidism and ophthalmopathy. Study-level results: Most thyroid clonotypes that were expanded above 0.001 also turned up in blood. Ophthalmopathy and stable hyperthyroidism were told apart by a 13 V-J model.

There are many counts of this clonotype. Its antigen is as yet unknown. The V and J ends lost 7 bases and 11 bases respectively, with 14 bases between them. This CDR3 contains 11 residues. The germline gives CDR1 MGHDK, CDR2 SYGVNS. RNA transcripts served as the template for amplifying TCR beta CDR3 regions. The TCR CDR3 first-round RT-PCR relied on the HTBI primer set. MiXCR, applied by TCRdb to the multiplex PCR reads, yields one record per CDR3 protein. The profile shows 530,000 or so distinct CDR3 sequences, approximately 44% of them singletons. Each patient was aged 18 to 65 and had newly diagnosed hyperthyroidism of under 2 months' duration. Diagnoses rested on clinical symptoms, serum thyroxine and TRAb, thyroid ultrasound and orbital computed tomography.

This clonotype was obtained from a woman between 18 and 29 years old with Graves' hyperthyroidism. The genes are TRBV25-1 and TRBJ1-1; weak D call: TRBD1 (6 bases). Input material: peripheral blood or thyroid tissue (not recorded which). The CDR3 coding sequence is TGTGCCAGCAAGGACCGGGGGCGCGCTTTCTTT. Translation gives CASKDRGRAFF.